What follows are 4 T cell receptor beta chains derived from one specimen sequenced in a study of early T cells in non-severe SARS-CoV-2 infection. TCRdb re-called the 5' RACE reads through MiXCR, storing one row per CDR3 protein. The data contain 30,000 to 35,000 distinct CDR3 sequences, about 4.6% of them seen just once; the ten biggest clones take up about 12%. The specimen was whole blood. The receptors were sampled from an adult who was a healthcare worker with PCR-confirmed SARS-CoV-2 infection or an uninfected control (not recorded which).

This clonotype has at least ten counts. CDR3 sequence (DNA): TGCAGCGTTGGGGTGCAGCAAGGAAACACCATATATTTT. Amino acids: CSVGVQQGNTIYF. The chain couples TRBV29-1 to TRBJ1-3; unclear D gene. V was trimmed by 4 bases and J by 4 bases, leaving 11 bases between them. CDR1 and CDR2 from the germline V gene are SQVTM and ANQGSEA. CDR3 length equals 13 residues.

Ten or more counts support this clonotype. The V and J genes are TRBV4-1 and TRBJ1-1, with 8 bases identical to TRBD1. The CDR3 runs 16 residues. V trimming: 2 bases; J trimming: 7 bases; junction bases outside the gene matches: 12. Germline loops: CDR1 MGHRA, CDR2 YSYEKL. The CDR3 here is CASSQSMVRGPGEAFF. In DNA form, the CDR3 reads TGCGCCAGCAGCCAATCTATGGTCAGGGGGCCTGGTGAAGCTTTCTTT.

This clonotype was counted at least ten times. This chain uses TRBV5-4 with TRBJ2-1, with 9 bases fitting TRBD1. Germline trimming cut 4 bases from V and 3 bases from J; bases unmatched to any gene: 5. CDR1 is SGHNT, CDR2 YYREEE, per germline (reference sequence). The CDR3 consists of 15 residues. This CDR3 is CASSPGQGGYNEQFF. CDR3 bases: TGTGCCAGCAGCCCGGGACAGGGAGGCTACAATGAGCAGTTCTTC.

This clonotype was detected many times. CDR3 sequence reads: CASSPRLYSEQFF. In DNA, the CDR3 is TGTGCCAGCTCACCACGTTTGTATAGTGAGCAGTTCTTC. J is TRBJ2-1 and V is TRBV18; D is undetermined. The CDR3 consists of 13 residues. CDR1 and CDR2 (germline): KGHSH, LQKENI. Trimming removed 1 base at V and 9 bases at J, with 10 bases between.